One and the same sample provided the 26 T cell receptor beta chains below, sequenced in a study of blood T cell repertoires in COVID-19. The protocol was immunoSEQ multiplex PCR, while the TCRdb copy is restricted to in-frame clones and leaves out a portion. The sample yields some 150,000 clones, over 80% seen once. The sequencing sample was made of peripheral blood. The source of these receptors is a woman aged 45 to 65 with acute or convalescent COVID-19.

This clone has only a few counts. The chain is built from TRBV25-1 and TRBJ1-1; 7 positions match TRBD1. V gave up 5 bases and J gave up 2 bases; unmatched junction bases: 5. The CDR3 sequence is 14 residues long. Germline V lookup: CDR1 MGHDK, CDR2 SYGVNS. The CDR3 DNA sequence: TGTGCCAGCAGTAAGACAGGGTACAACACTGAAGCTTTCTTT. As protein: CASSKTGYNTEAFF. The variable domain in full, completed from reference TRBV25-1 and TRBJ1-1, reads EADIYQTPRYLVIGTGKKITLECSQTMGHDKMYWYQQDPGMELHLIHYSYGVNSTEKGDLSSESTVSRIRTEHFPLTLESARPSHTSQYLCASSKTGYNTEAFFGQGTRLTVV.

The rearrangement uses TRBV11-2 and TRBJ2-7; D possibly corresponds to TRBD1 (6 bases). The CDR3 runs to 13 residues. Trimming took off 5 bases at V and 0 bases at J, with 8 bases between the two ends. CDR1 and CDR2 from the germline V gene are SGHAT and FQNNGV. The CDR3 DNA follows: TGTGCCAGCAGCCGGACAGCCTCCTACGAGCAGTACTTC. It is translated as CASSRTASYEQYF.

V is TRBV12-5 and J is TRBJ2-1, with 8 positions matching TRBD2. The length of the CDR3 is 17 residues. J gave up 4 bases and V 1 base, and 9 bases lay outside the gene matches. Germline V gene lookup returns CDR1 LGHNT and CDR2 FRNRAP. Here the CDR3 reads CASGLALLGGGYNEQFF. CDR3 sequence (DNA): TGTGCTAGTGGTTTGGCCCTGTTGGGCGGGGGGTACAATGAGCAGTTCTTC.

V usage is TRBV15 and J usage is TRBJ1-3, with 12 bases fitting TRBD1. The V and J ends lost 9 bases and 1 base, in that order; junction bases with no gene match: 7. The CDR3 sequence is 16 residues long. The germline V gene encodes CDR1 LNHNV and CDR2 YYDKDF (reference sequence). CDR3 region: CATRSGQGASGNTIYF. In DNA form, the CDR3 reads TGTGCCACACGGTCGGGACAGGGGGCGTCTGGAAACACCATATATTTT.

This chain joins TRBV30 and TRBJ2-7; D unresolved. Per the germline V gene, CDR1 is GTSNPN and CDR2 is SVGIG (reference sequence). Trimming removed 3 bases at V and 0 bases at J, with 9 bases between. CDR3 length: 13 residues. The CDR3 nucleotides read TGTGCCTGGAGCGCCGCCGGCTCCTACGAGCAGTACTTC. It codes for CAWSAAGSYEQYF. Filled out from reference TRBV30 and TRBJ2-7, the complete variable domain reads SQTIHQWPATLVQPVGSPLSLECTVEGTSNPNLYWYRQAAGRGLQLLFYSVGIGQISSEVPQNLSASRPQDRQFILSSKKLLLSDSGFYLCAWSAAGSYEQYFGPGTRLTVT.

The rearrangement joins TRBV7-6 to TRBJ2-7, with 10 bases matching TRBD1. Germline V gene sequence: CDR1 SGHVS, CDR2 FNYEAQ. The V gene end was trimmed by 0 bases and the J gene end by 3 bases; junction bases not matched to a gene: 2. This CDR3 comprises 15 residues. CDR3: CASSLARTGGYEQYF. Here the CDR3 DNA reads TGTGCCAGCAGCTTAGCTCGGACAGGGGGCTACGAGCAGTACTTC.

The rearrangement links TRBV3-1 (or the pseudogene TRBV3-2) to TRBJ2-7; 8 nucleotides match TRBD2. Germline V gene lookup returns CDR1 LGHDT and CDR2 YNNKEL (reference sequence). V lost 1 base to trimming and J lost 1 base; unmatched junction nucleotides: 9. The CDR3 has 17 amino acids. For the CDR3, the DNA is TGTGCCAGCAGCCAAGGCCCCGGGATAGCGGGATCCTACGAGCAGTACTTC. As protein: CASSQGPGIAGSYEQYF.

This clone is a singleton in its sample. The chain combines TRBV9 with TRBJ2-7; 15 positions match TRBD2. J lost 6 bases, V lost 0 bases, and 1 base had no gene match. This CDR3 is 15 amino acids long. Germline assignment: CDR1 SGDLS and CDR2 YYNGEE. CDR3 sequence reads: CASSVGTSGRGEQYF. Written as DNA, the CDR3 is TGTGCCAGCAGCGTAGGGACTAGCGGGAGGGGCGAGCAGTACTTC.

V gene TRBV7-3 combines with J gene TRBJ1-1; D perhaps matches TRBD1 (6 bases). The CDR3 contains 13 residues. V lost 8 bases and J lost 4, with 14 bases in between. Germline V gene sequence: CDR1 SGHTA, CDR2 FQGTGA. The CDR3 DNA reads as TGTGCCAGCCGGGAGGGGGTTACCACTGAAGCTTTCTTT. Its protein product is CASREGVTTEAFF.

The chain uses TRBV3-1 (or the pseudogene TRBV3-2) and TRBJ2-7; perhaps TRBD2 as D (5 bases). V was clipped by 1 base and J by 2 bases, with 18 bases between them. The CDR3 is made up of 17 amino acids. The germline CDR1 and CDR2 sequences are LGHDT and YNNKEL (reference sequence). This CDR3 reads CASSQVLGRHSAYEQYF. CDR3 in DNA: TGTGCCAGCAGCCAAGTTCTAGGTCGGCATAGCGCCTACGAGCAGTACTTC.

The chain recombines TRBV7-6 with TRBJ2-7; TRBD1 might be the D (6 bases). V was trimmed by 5 bases and J by 9 bases, leaving 14 bases between them. Germline V gene lookup returns CDR1 SGHVS and CDR2 FNYEAQ. This CDR3 has 12 amino acids. DNA of the CDR3: TGTGCCAGCAGCGAGGGGGACGGCACGCAGTACTTC. Translated: CASSEGDGTQYF. Using reference TRBV7-6 and TRBJ2-7 for the parts outside the CDR3, the full variable domain is GAGVSQSPRYKVTKRGQDVALRCDPISGHVSLYWYRQALGQGPEFLTYFNYEAQQDKSGLPNDRFSAERPEGSISTLTIQRTEQRDSAMYRCASSEGDGTQYFGPGTRLTVT.

This rearrangement joins TRBV30 to TRBJ1-1, with 7 bases fitting TRBD1. Germline loops: CDR1 GTSNPN, CDR2 SVGIG (reference sequence). There are 14 residues in the CDR3. Unmatched junction bases numbered 4, after V lost 1 base and J lost 2 bases. The CDR3 DNA reads TGTGCCTGGAGTGCCGACAGGGTAAACACTGAAGCTTTCTTT. This encodes CAWSADRVNTEAFF.

V and J are TRBV7-3 and TRBJ2-1; 8 bases align to TRBD2. V gave up 4 bases and J gave up 5 bases; unmatched junction bases: 4. This CDR3 is 14 amino acids long. Germline CDR1 reads SGHTA; CDR2 reads FQGTGA. The CDR3: CASSSTSANNEQFF. In DNA form, the CDR3 reads TGTGCCAGCAGCTCGACTAGCGCGAACAATGAGCAGTTCTTC.

The chain carries TRBV7-2 and TRBJ2-1; weak D call: TRBD2 (5 bases). This CDR3 is built from 13 residues. Germline V lookup: CDR1 SGHTA, CDR2 FQGNSA. The V gene lost 2 bases and the J gene lost 13 bases, with 15 bases spanning the gap. The CDR3 nucleotides read TGTGCCAGCAGCTTAAGTGGGGAGTCCCCACAGTTCTTC. Its translation is CASSLSGESPQFF.

CDR3 sequence reads: CAISPGTGTGELFF. The CDR3 bases are TGTGCCATCAGCCCCGGGACAGGAACCGGGGAGCTGTTTTTT. The rearrangement links TRBV10-3 to TRBJ2-2; 8 positions match TRBD1. V trimming: 6 bases; J trimming: 5 bases; junction bases outside the gene matches: 5. Per germline, CDR1 ENHRY and CDR2 SYGVKD. The CDR3 is made up of 14 amino acids.

Remarks on this clone: The same CDR3 arises from other DNA sequences in this sample as well. This sequence joins TRBV18 and TRBJ2-3; D remains ambiguous. Germline-derived CDR1 and CDR2 are KGHSH and LQKENI. There are 12 residues in the CDR3. V was pared by 6 bases and J by 0 bases, with 4 bases between. CDR3: CASSSSTDTQYF. In DNA form, the CDR3 reads TGTGCCAGCTCGTCTAGCACAGATACGCAGTATTTT.

This clone appeared a single time. CDR3 DNA: TGCGCCAGTTCGACAGGCACAGATACGCAGTATTTT. Its translation is CASSTGTDTQYF. This chain uses TRBV10-1 with TRBJ2-3; TRBD1 is a possible D gene (5 bases). The germline CDR1 and CDR2 sequences are WNHNN and SYGVQD (reference sequence). The CDR3 contains 12 residues. V was cut by 9 bases and J by 1 base, with 8 bases left in between.

The chain carries TRBV10-1 and TRBJ1-2; no clear D. CDR3 length: 13 residues. V was trimmed by 0 bases and J by 6 bases, leaving 8 bases between them. Germline CDR1 reads WNHNN; CDR2 reads SYGVQD (reference sequence). CDR3 residues: CASSESNSNGYTF. The CDR3 DNA reads as TGCGCCAGCAGTGAGTCGAACAGCAATGGCTACACCTTC.

This sequence joins TRBV5-1 and TRBJ1-3; D gene ambiguous. This CDR3 is 13 amino acids long. Trimming left V 4 bases short and J 8 bases short, with 13 bases between. Germline CDR1 and CDR2: SGHRS and YFSETQ. The DNA of the CDR3 is TGCGCCAGCAGCCCCGGCTCGGGGTACACCATATATTTT. This codes for CASSPGSGYTIYF.

This sequence joins TRBV20-1 and TRBJ1-1; 9 bases are a match to TRBD1. CDR1 is DFQATT, CDR2 SNEGSKA, per germline (reference sequence). Unmatched junction bases numbered 6, after V lost 3 bases and J lost 4 bases. CDR3 length equals 14 residues. The CDR3: CSASAQGQGTEAFF. The CDR3 DNA follows: TGCAGTGCTAGTGCACAGGGACAGGGCACTGAAGCTTTCTTT.

The gene calls are TRBV25-1 and TRBJ2-5; tentative D call: TRBD1 (5 bases). Germline V gene lookup returns CDR1 MGHDK and CDR2 SYGVNS. This CDR3 comprises 15 residues. Trimming left V 4 bases short and J 4 bases short, with 16 bases between. The CDR3 bases are TGTGCCAGCAGTGTTCGGACAACTCCCGGAGAGACCCAGTACTTC. Its protein is CASSVRTTPGETQYF.

This sequence joins TRBV27 and TRBJ1-5; possibly TRBD1 for D (6 bases). This CDR3 is 15 amino acids long. The ends were cut back, 2 bases at V and 4 bases at J, with 12 bases in the middle. CDR1 and CDR2 (germline): MNHEY, SMNVEV (reference sequence). The DNA of the CDR3 is TGTGCCAGCAGTTTAAGAACAGGGACAAATCAGCCCCAGCATTTT. Protein product: CASSLRTGTNQPQHF.

CDR3 residues: CASRIRQGASRTEAFF. CDR3 DNA sequence: TGTGCCAGCAGAATCAGACAGGGGGCAAGTAGGACTGAAGCTTTCTTT. The chain is built from TRBV28 and TRBJ1-1, with 10 bases that match TRBD1. The length of the CDR3 is 16 residues. With V trimmed by 6 bases and J by 5 bases, 12 bases remained unmatched. Germline CDR1 reads MDHEN; CDR2 reads SYDVKM.

The chain employs TRBV7-9 and TRBJ1-2; D is possibly TRBD1 (5 bases). In germline, CDR1 is SEHNR, CDR2 FQNEAQ (reference sequence). V was trimmed by 5 bases and J by 5 bases, leaving 15 bases between them. There are 14 residues in the CDR3. CDR3 loop: CASSTDSPVYGYTF. As DNA, the CDR3 is TGTGCCAGCAGCACCGACAGCCCAGTATATGGCTACACCTTC.

The CDR3 loop is CASSLNGGRNQPQHF. CDR3 sequence (DNA): TGTGCCAGCAGCTTAAATGGGGGGAGAAATCAGCCCCAGCATTTT. The J gene is TRBJ1-5, the V gene TRBV11-2; D possibly corresponds to TRBD1 (5 bases). Germline V gene lookup returns CDR1 SGHAT and CDR2 FQNNGV. CDR3 size: 15 residues. The V gene lost 2 bases and the J gene lost 4 bases, with 12 bases spanning the gap.

The chain combines TRBV7-9 with TRBJ2-5; a possible D gene is TRBD1 (6 bases). CDR1 and CDR2 (germline): SEHNR, FQNEAQ (reference sequence). This CDR3 has 14 residues. V was cut by 4 bases and J by 1 base, with 10 bases left in between. The CDR3 nucleotides read TGTGCCAGCAGCTCAAGGGACATCCAAGAGACCCAGTACTTC. This translates into CASSSRDIQETQYF. Looking up the rest from reference TRBV7-9 and TRBJ2-5 gives the full variable domain: DTGVSQNPRHKITKRGQNVTFRCDPISEHNRLYWYRQTLGQGPEFLTYFQNEAQLEKSRLLSDRFSAERPKGSFSTLEIQRTEQGDSAMYLCASSSRDIQETQYFGPGTRLLVL.